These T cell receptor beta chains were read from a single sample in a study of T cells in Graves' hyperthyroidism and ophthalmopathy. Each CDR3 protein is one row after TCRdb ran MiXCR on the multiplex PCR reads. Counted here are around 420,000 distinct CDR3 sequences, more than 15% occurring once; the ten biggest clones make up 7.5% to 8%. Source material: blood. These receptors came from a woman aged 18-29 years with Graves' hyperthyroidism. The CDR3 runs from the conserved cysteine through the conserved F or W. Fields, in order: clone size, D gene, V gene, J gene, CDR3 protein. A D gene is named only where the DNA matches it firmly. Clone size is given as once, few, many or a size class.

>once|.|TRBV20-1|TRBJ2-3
CSARRLAASTDTQYF
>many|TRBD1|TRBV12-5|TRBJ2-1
CASKAPTGANEQFF
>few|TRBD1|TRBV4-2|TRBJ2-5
CASSQRDRETQYF
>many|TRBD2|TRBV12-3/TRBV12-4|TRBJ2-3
CASSLARAGGTDTQYF
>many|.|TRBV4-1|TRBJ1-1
CASSQSWGNTEAFF
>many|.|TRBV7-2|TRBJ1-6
CASSSRRDSPLHF
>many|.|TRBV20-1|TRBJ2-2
CSGTRGYTGELFF
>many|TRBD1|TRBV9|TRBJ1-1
CASSFLEGQPNTEAFF
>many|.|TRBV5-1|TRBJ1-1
CASSFWPMNTEAFF
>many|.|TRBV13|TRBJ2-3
CASRRTSTDTQYF
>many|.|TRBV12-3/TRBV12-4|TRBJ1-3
CASSRGVDTIYF